Detailed here is one TCR beta chain. J was trimmed by 2 bases and V by 3 bases; bases with no gene match: 5. The germline CDR1 and CDR2 sequences are LNHDA and SQIVND (reference sequence). This CDR3 comprises 15 residues. These data originate in a study of cytotoxic CD8 clonotypes in ibrutinib-treated CLL. Whole-study context: IGHV unmutated 17 to 18; relapsed/refractory 11; treatment-naive some 16. Following a median about twelve months of treatment, with a range of 6 to 36, response samples were taken. The study recorded mean values of about 260,000 productive templates and 94,082 productive rearrangements per sample.

The table came from immunoSEQ multiplex PCR; TCRdb's copy has only in-frame clones and leaves some out. The sample holds some 300,000 clones, 80% seen once. The source material was PBMCs, sampled before ibrutinib treatment. The source of this sequence is a human donor with chronic lymphocytic leukemia. This rearrangement joins TRBV19 to TRBJ2-7, with 9 positions matching TRBD1. The CDR3 DNA follows: TGTGCCAGTAGTATGGGGGACAGGGCCACCTACGAGCAGTACTTC. This encodes CASSMGDRATYEQYF. Complete variable domain (other parts from reference TRBV19 and TRBJ2-7): DGGITQSPKYLFRKEGQNVTLSCEQNLNHDAMYWYRQDPGQGLRLIYYSQIVNDFQKGDIAEGYSVSREKKESFPLTVTSAQKNPTAFYLCASSMGDRATYEQYFGPGTRLTVT.